This T cell receptor (beta chain) was observed in a study of vaccination and CD4 T cells after COVID-19 (dated by TCRdb to 2022 to 2024). Study-level background: In the convalescent cohort there were six males and four females, among whom were two Hispanic individuals, seven Caucasians, two Asians and one multiracial person. Post-vaccine blood samples were collected a median of about 72 days after the second vaccine dose, ranging from about 12 to 241 days. Control cultures received a CEFX viral epitope pool as the positive control, an HIV-1 Nef peptide pool as the negative control, or no peptide. Post-COVID blood samples from convalescent patients were collected a median of 101 days after diagnosis, with a range of roughly 35 to 161 days. Participants got two doses of the Pfizer-BioNTech BNT162b2 vaccine (n=8) or two doses of the Moderna mRNA-1273 vaccine (n=2). The spike-specific CD4+ TCR repertoire was compared before and after mRNA vaccination in about nine COVID-19 convalescent patients and a handful of infection-naive healthy vaccine recipients. An earlier paper using these donors assessed, at the TCR clonotype level, memory CD4+ T cell crossreactivity between SARS-CoV-2 and common cold coronavirus spike proteins. Culture stimuli were overlapping spike peptide pools from SARS-CoV-2 and from the common cold coronaviruses HCoV-NL63, HCoV-OC43 and HCoV-229E.

The sample's treatment or condition label is to be understood as: approximately 10-day PBMC culture with coronavirus spike peptide pools or control peptides (ViraFEST assay). CD4+ T cells from unexposed donors were collected before the COVID-19 pandemic (2011-2018). The ViraFEST assay, used in the study, expanded antigen-specific T cells with peptide pools and then identified the expanded clonotypes through TCR sequencing. Each well held 2.2 million or so PBMCs cultured with roughly 10 ug/ml peptide pools in IMDM containing around 5.5% human AB serum and 7.5 to 10 IU/ml IL-2. On days 3 and 7, half of the culture medium was replaced with fresh IL-2-containing medium. After roughly 9 days of culture, CD4+ T cells were isolated by negative selection with the EasySep CD4+ T cell isolation kit. As cell number allowed, CD4+ T cells from unexposed donors were tested for reactivity to SARS-CoV-2 S and N and to four common cold coronavirus spike pools. Ficoll-Paque Plus gradient centrifugation was used to isolate PBMCs from whole blood, and the isolated PBMCs were then either used fresh or cryopreserved at -140C. Each culture condition was generally run in triplicate wells. The leukapheresis product used for the unexposed donors was purchased from a commercial source.

What the work shows at the level of the full study, not this receptor alone: In convalescent patients, a median around 83% of post-vaccine SARS-CoV-2-reactive clones were detected only after vaccination, and vaccine-specific priming was suggested by this finding. Nearly all vaccine-specific clones in convalescent patients (304 of 307) were mono-reactive for SARS-CoV-2 spike rather than cross-reactive with common cold coronaviruses. Only a relatively small number of convalescent patients were included in the study, and early timepoints following natural infection were not analyzed. Although the median number of SARS-CoV-2-reactive clonotypes went up from around 20 after infection to 38 after vaccination, the increase was not significant.

The library came from PCR. At the Johns Hopkins FTIC core, DNA from the cultured CD4+ T cells underwent TCR sequencing with the Oncomine TCR Beta short-read assay. Genomic DNA was extracted from the cultured CD4+ T cells with the QIAamp micro DNA kit. Oncomine TCR Beta libraries from cultured CD4+ T cells were pooled using unique dual indexes and sequenced on an Illumina iSeq 100. On the authors' methods: Non-productive sequences were removed, and CDR3s not starting with C, not ending with F or W, or shorter than 7 amino acids were discarded. The MANAFEST web application was used to identify antigen-specific clonotypes by comparing peptide-stimulated wells against reference wells and other culture wells. To be called positive, a clone needed an FDR below 0.05, an odds ratio above 5, and a productive frequency above 0.1% in at least two of three replicate wells. A clonotype was classed as cross-reactive if the clonotype showed significant expansion both in SARS-CoV-2 spike wells and in at least one common cold coronavirus spike condition. CDR3 homology was assessed with Levenshtein distances (stringdist) and unrooted phylogenetic trees (ape) in R version 3.6.1. TCRdb itself trimmed the public reads at Q25 with fastp, ran MiXCR and retained productive beta chains. Entries that share a CDR3 protein sequence are merged under the most common genes and DNA. It is TCRdb's table, rather than the study itself, that gives the V and J calls and clone size. The sample table holds around 10,000 distinct CDR3 sequences, of which 33% were seen once. The top ten constitute under 25% of the sample.

To note about this clonotype: Its antigen target is currently unknown. Base qualities are not at hand, and no much larger clone is one base apart.

The germline V gene (reference sequence) specifies DFQATT as CDR1 and SNEGSKA as CDR2. The CDR3 sequence holds 16 residues, the cysteine and phenylalanine included. Only the CDR3 DNA is retained, 48 bases long and in frame from the first base. V loses 2 bases at its end and J loses 6 bases; junction bases beyond the gene matches: 11. The sample consisted of CD4+ T cells from blood, cultured in vitro. This receptor chain uses TRBV20-1 and TRBJ2-1; 9 nucleotides in the junction match TRBD2. The receptor was isolated from a human donor in good health. The nucleotides read TGCAGTGCTAGACCCGCCACTAGCGGGCGGACCAATGAGCAGTTCTTC. It codes for CSARPATSGRTNEQFF.